This T cell receptor beta chain was recorded in a study of cytomegalovirus exposure and HLA in healthy donors. Study-wide background: Unique TCR beta sequences numbering around 110 million came from around 180 million T cells in an earlier analysis.

PCR employed 60 Vbeta and 13 Jbeta primers. Profiling relied on immunoSEQ multiplex PCR, and the TCRdb table lists in-frame clones only, not all of them. The sample yields more than 140,000 clones, approximately 78% seen once. This clone was recorded a few times. Its antigen remains unidentified. CDR3 length equals 14 residues. V lost 4 bases and J 1 base, leaving 10 bases between the germline ends. Germline CDR1 is MGHRA and CDR2 is YSYEKL. Study-level results: A later look showed TCR association rates differing by HLA locus, highest for DRB1 and lowest for HLA-C. Cytomegalovirus-associated TCR beta chains were listed, numbering around 150. About 90% or about 30% of the time was how often most TCR beta V segments were productive, according to an earlier analysis.

Sequences were obtained from PBMCs. This clonotype was sampled from a man aged 18 to 29 in good health and CMV-seropositive. The chain recombines TRBV4-1 with TRBJ1-1; D is unclear. In nucleotides, the CDR3 is TGCGCCAGCAGCCGCGTATCGGGGAACACTGAAGCTTTCTTT. Translating gives CASSRVSGNTEAFF.